The 15 T cell receptor beta chains in this list originate from one sample, sequenced in a study of blood T cell repertoires in COVID-19. Data came from immunoSEQ multiplex PCR; TCRdb stores just in-frame clones and leaves some out. The sample consists of approximately 150,000 clones, about 80% of them appearing once. The material sequenced was peripheral blood. Receptors originate from a man between 65 and 85 years old with active or convalescent COVID-19.

This sequence joins TRBV30 and TRBJ1-2; TRBD1 aligns across 9 bases. CDR3 length: 13 residues. CDR1 is GTSNPN and CDR2 is SVGIG in the germline V gene (reference sequence). The V gene end was trimmed by 1 base and the J gene end by 7 bases; junction bases not matched to a gene: 4. The CDR3 here is CAWSDRGLVGYTF. The CDR3 DNA reads as TGTGCCTGGAGTGACAGGGGGCTTGTTGGCTACACCTTC. The complete variable domain, with remaining parts taken from reference TRBV30 and TRBJ1-2, reads SQTIHQWPATLVQPVGSPLSLECTVEGTSNPNLYWYRQAAGRGLQLLFYSVGIGQISSEVPQNLSASRPQDRQFILSSKKLLLSDSGFYLCAWSDRGLVGYTFGSGTRLTVV.

The V gene is TRBV7-8, the J gene TRBJ1-2; weak D call: TRBD1 (6 bases). Germline assignment: CDR1 SGHVS and CDR2 FQNEAQ. CDR3 length equals 14 residues. Trimming pared 6 bases from V and 5 bases from J, leaving 16 bases between. The CDR3 reads CASSIGQNSYGYTF. The DNA of the CDR3 is TGTGCCAGCAGTATCGGACAGAATAGTTATGGCTACACCTTC.

V usage is TRBV2 and J usage is TRBJ1-5; tentatively, D is TRBD1 (5 bases). The germline V gene encodes CDR1 SNHLY and CDR2 FYNNEI. This CDR3 region has 14 residues. The V end lost 6 bases, the J end lost 10 bases, and 19 bases lay between the germline ends. The CDR3 DNA is TGTGCCAGCAGGCCGGTCAGGGACTCAGGCCCCCAGCATTTT. Translation gives CASRPVRDSGPQHF.

The rearrangement joins TRBV5-6 to TRBJ1-2; the D is unclear. V was shortened by 0 bases and J by 3 bases, with 12 bases between the two germline ends. Germline V gene lookup returns CDR1 SGHDT and CDR2 YYEEEE. This CDR3 region has 15 residues. As DNA, the CDR3 is TGTGCCAGCAGCTTGGTTCCGAAAAGCTACTATGGCTACACCTTC. It specifies CASSLVPKSYYGYTF.

The chain uses TRBV11-2 and TRBJ2-1, with D unresolved. Germline V CDR1 and CDR2: SGHAT, FQNNGV. V lost 4 bases to trimming and J lost 9 bases, with 13 bases between them. CDR3 length: 13 residues. The CDR3 sequence is CASSSIRSGEQFF. CDR3 bases: TGTGCCAGCAGCTCGATTCGGTCCGGTGAGCAGTTCTTC.

For the CDR3, the DNA is TGTGCCTGGAGTGGCGGACTAGCGGGAGTCTTTGAGCAGTTCTTC. Its protein is CAWSGGLAGVFEQFF. The J gene is TRBJ2-1, the V gene TRBV30, with 13 bases aligning to TRBD2. Germline CDR1 is GTSNPN and CDR2 is SVGIG (reference sequence). Unmatched junction bases numbered 6, after V lost 1 base and J lost 9 bases. The CDR3 length is 15 residues.

The chain combines TRBV9 with TRBJ1-6; no reliable D call. Trimming stripped 0 bases from V and 5 bases from J, with 9 bases between. This CDR3 is built from 15 residues. CDR1 and CDR2 from the germline V gene are SGDLS and YYNGEE. The CDR3 protein is CASSVGQVDNSPLHF. The CDR3 coding sequence is TGTGCCAGCAGCGTAGGCCAGGTCGATAATTCACCCCTCCACTTT.

A few counts support this clone. The V and J genes are TRBV5-1 and TRBJ1-1; 8 positions agree with TRBD1. The CDR3 length is 13 residues. Trimming took 4 bases from V and 10 from J; bases not matched to a gene: 9. CDR1 and CDR2 (germline): SGHRS, YFSETQ. Here the CDR3 DNA reads TGCGCCAGCAGCATGGACAGGGAAGAGGTAGCTTTCTTT. Its protein is CASSMDREEVAFF.

The rearrangement joins TRBV18 to TRBJ1-1; D is unclear. With 3 bases removed from V and 6 bases from J, the gap between germline ends came to 23 bases. This CDR3 is 17 amino acids long. Germline values: CDR1 KGHSH, CDR2 LQKENI. In DNA, the CDR3 is TGTGCCAGCTCACCCCAACTGACACCGGGAAGATTCGCTGAAGCTTTCTTT. Translating gives CASSPQLTPGRFAEAFF.

This chain connects TRBV19 to TRBJ1-1; weak D call: TRBD1 (5 bases). The CDR3 covers 12 residues. Germline CDR1 and CDR2: LNHDA and SQIVND (reference sequence). The ends were cut back, 7 bases at V and 1 base at J, with 7 bases in the middle. The CDR3 spells CASNDRNTEAFF. CDR3 in DNA: TGTGCCAGTAACGACAGGAACACTGAAGCTTTCTTT.

This sequence joins TRBV5-1 and TRBJ2-2; 9 bases agree with TRBD1. V shed 2 bases and J 3 bases; nucleotides not matched to a gene: 5. Per germline, CDR1 SGHRS and CDR2 YFSETQ. CDR3 length equals 16 residues. CDR3 amino acids: CASSFLGQGDTGELFF. Here the CDR3 DNA reads TGCGCCAGCAGCTTCTTGGGACAGGGAGACACCGGGGAGCTGTTTTTT.

The chain links TRBV5-1 to TRBJ1-1; a possible D gene is TRBD1 (5 bases). The V end was cut by 2 bases, the J end by 11 bases, with 16 bases between. Germline V gene sequence: CDR1 SGHRS, CDR2 YFSETQ. The CDR3 sequence is 13 residues long. This CDR3 reads CASSFGTPDWAFF. CDR3 nucleotide sequence: TGCGCCAGCAGCTTCGGGACTCCCGATTGGGCTTTCTTT. The full variable domain, its missing parts supplied by reference TRBV5-1 and TRBJ1-1, is KAGVTQTPRYLIKTRGQQVTLSCSPISGHRSVSWYQQTPGQGLQFLFEYFSETQRNKGNFPGRFSGRQFSNSRSEMNVSTLELGDSALYLCASSFGTPDWAFFGQGTRLTVV.

Regarding this clone: One junction end does not reproduce the germline sequence, and a read error may be involved. The chain carries TRBV28 and TRBJ1-5, with D possibly being TRBD1 (5 bases). CDR3 size: 13 residues. Germline CDR1 is MDHEN and CDR2 is SYDVKM. CDR3: CASSLPTGGRLNF. Here the CDR3 DNA reads TGTGCCAGCAGTTTACCGACCGGGGGACGCTTGAATTTT.

J is TRBJ2-5 and V is TRBV11-3; D is ambiguous. The germline V gene encodes CDR1 SGHNT and CDR2 YENEEA. The CDR3 consists of 13 residues. Trimming removed 4 bases from V and 5 bases from J, with 11 bases in between. The CDR3 region is CASSYKVGETQYF. CDR3 sequence (DNA): TGTGCCAGCAGCTACAAGGTCGGGGAGACCCAGTACTTC.

The chain has TRBV6-1 and TRBJ2-7; 14 positions match TRBD2. This CDR3 comprises 18 residues. Germline V gives CDR1 MNHNS, CDR2 SASEGT. Trimming removed 4 bases from V and 0 bases from J; junction bases left unmatched: 8. Here the CDR3 DNA reads TGTGCCAGCAGTGGGGGGACTAGCGGGAGCGGTATCTCCTACGAGCAGTACTTC. Its protein is CASSGGTSGSGISYEQYF.